This TCR beta chain comes out of a study of T cell repertoires in cytomegalovirus infection. V lost 5 bases and J 9 bases, leaving 8 bases between the germline ends. This CDR3 is built from 11 residues. Germline V gives CDR1 MDHEN, CDR2 SYDVKM. The study's findings and limits: Adding up the frequency of public TCR beta families identified people who carried CMV plus the relevant HLA.

TCRdb itself ran the reads through MiXCR, one entry per CDR3 protein. The repertoire consists of 900,000 to 950,000 distinct CDR3 sequences, with roughly a third occurring once and the leading ten covering 13%. Turning to this clonotype: Its antigen is undetermined.

The TCR sequence derives from a human donor in good health (CMV status not recorded). Some clones in this sample may be carry-over from other donors' samples. V and J are TRBV28 and TRBJ2-1; D unclear. The sequencing used cultured CD8+ T cells from PBMCs, collected from culture after CMV antigen stimulation. The chain's CDR3 is CASSPLVEQFF. The CDR3 DNA sequence: TGTGCCAGCAGTCCCCTCGTTGAGCAGTTCTTC.